The 26 T cell receptor beta chains below come from one sample, sequenced in a study of regulatory T cells in long-lasting Graves disease. Investigators prepared the TCR beta libraries by applying iRepertoire HTBI primers and Arm-PCR of CDR3 regions. MiXCR was run by TCRdb on the multiplex PCR reads, yielding one entry per CDR3 protein. The repertoire includes hundreds of thousands of distinct CDR3 sequences, about 13% of them detected once, and 10% sits in the top ten. This sample's time point: newly diagnosed GD, antithyroid drugs for less than 3 months. After RNA was extracted from PBMCs, the TCR library was made from it. These data were likewise used in another study, on T cells in Graves' hyperthyroidism and ophthalmopathy.

This material consisted of peripheral blood mononuclear cells (PBMCs), taken at new diagnosis, from a patient treated with antithyroid drugs. The source is a man under 40 with Graves disease.

The chain combines TRBV6-2 or TRBV6-3 with TRBJ2-7; 9 bases fit TRBD2. Germline V lookup: CDR1 MNHEY, CDR2 SVGEGT. Unmatched junction bases numbered 9, after V lost 6 bases and J lost 3 bases. The CDR3 length is 15 residues. The CDR3 sequence is CASSSISGRGYEQYF. The CDR3 nucleotides are TGTGCCAGCAGCTCCATTAGCGGGAGAGGCTACGAGCAGTACTTC.

As concerns this clonotype: A much larger clone lies a single base off, so this may be a read error. J is TRBJ2-2 and V is TRBV24-1; 7 nucleotides line up with TRBD2. Trimming cost V 3 bases and J 4 bases; bases outside gene matches: 7. The germline gives CDR1 KGHDR, CDR2 SFDVKD. The length of the CDR3 is 16 residues. CDR3 sequence (DNA): TGTGCCACCAGTGATCAACTAGCGAGTTCCACCGGGGAGCTGTTTTTT. Its protein is CATSDQLASSTGELFF.

In its sample, this clonotype was seen a few times. The CDR3 sequence is CASQPTSGTDTQYF. In DNA form, the CDR3 reads TGTGCCAGCCAACCTACTAGCGGGACAGATACGCAGTATTTT. The chain has TRBV7-9 and TRBJ2-3; TRBD2 matches 9 bases. The CDR3 totals 14 residues. Trimming removed 8 bases from V and 3 bases from J; junction bases left unmatched: 6. Germline lookup yields CDR1 SEHNR and CDR2 FQNEAQ (reference sequence).

This clonotype was picked up many times. V gene TRBV20-1 combines with J gene TRBJ2-7, with 7 bases aligning to TRBD1. Per germline, CDR1 DFQATT and CDR2 SNEGSKA (reference sequence). The V gene end was trimmed by 1 base and the J gene end by 5 bases; junction bases not matched to a gene: 5. The CDR3 spans 13 residues. Written as DNA, the CDR3 is TGCAGTGCTAGAGTACAGGGGCCCCACGAGCAGTACTTC. Its protein is CSARVQGPHEQYF.

This clonotype was observed many times. The genes are TRBV29-1 and TRBJ2-1; 7 positions agree with TRBD2. Germline V CDR1 and CDR2: SQVTM, ANQGSEA. V lost 6 bases to trimming and J lost 4 bases; unmatched junction nucleotides: 12. This CDR3 is 15 amino acids long. The CDR3 DNA follows: TGCAGCGTCTCCGGCTTTGCGGGAGCTTACAATGAGCAGTTCTTC. The encoded protein is CSVSGFAGAYNEQFF.

This clonotype was seen ten or more times. The gene calls are TRBV20-1 and TRBJ2-3; TRBD1 or TRBD2 may be the D gene (5 bases each). The germline CDR1 and CDR2 sequences are DFQATT and SNEGSKA (reference sequence). CDR3 size: 11 residues. With 5 bases removed from V and 8 bases from J, the gap between germline ends came to 11 bases. The CDR3 sequence is CSAGPGGTQYF. CDR3 coding DNA: TGCAGTGCTGGGCCTGGGGGTACGCAGTATTTT.

This clonotype appeared many times. This rearrangement joins TRBV20-1 to TRBJ2-7, with D maybe TRBD1 (5 bases). The length of the CDR3 is 14 residues. CDR1 DFQATT and CDR2 SNEGSKA come from the germline V gene (reference sequence). Trimming left V 7 bases short and J 0 bases short, with 16 bases between. This CDR3 reads CSETWGGTSYEQYF. The CDR3 region has the DNA TGCAGTGAGACCTGGGGCGGAACCTCCTACGAGCAGTACTTC.

Note on this clonotype: The junction and the germline gene differ at one end; a read error may be behind it. The chain carries TRBV6-1 and TRBJ2-7; 7 positions match TRBD2. The CDR3 totals 14 residues. Germline lookup yields CDR1 MNHNS and CDR2 SASEGT. CDR3 sequence: CAGSTGGSSYEQYF. In DNA form, the CDR3 reads TGTGCCGGCAGTACGGGCGGGAGCTCCTACGAGCAGTACTTC.

The rearrangement links TRBV9 to TRBJ1-2, with D perhaps matching TRBD1 (5 bases). CDR3 length: 15 residues. Trimming pared 0 bases from V and 3 bases from J, leaving 12 bases between. The germline V gene has CDR1 SGDLS and CDR2 YYNGEE. CDR3 protein: CASSVGPGPDYGYTF. CDR3 nucleotide sequence: TGTGCCAGCAGCGTAGGTCCAGGGCCAGACTATGGCTACACCTTC.

This clonotype was found many times. The chain combines TRBV27 with TRBJ1-2, with TRBD1 matching 9 bases. The CDR3 has 14 amino acids. After removal of 6 bases from V and 8 bases from J, the junction contained 10 bases not matched to a gene. CDR1 and CDR2 (germline): MNHEY, SMNVEV (reference sequence). CDR3 in DNA: TGTGCCAGCAGCCCTGTGGACAGGGGCGACGGCTACACCTTC. This gives the protein CASSPVDRGDGYTF.

The chain links TRBV5-1 to TRBJ1-2; D remains ambiguous. The V gene's germline CDR1 is SGHRS and CDR2 YFSETQ. With 0 bases removed from V and 4 bases from J, the gap between germline ends came to 13 bases. The CDR3 is made up of 15 amino acids. CDR3 DNA: TGCGCCAGCAGCTTGGCTGGGGATGACGGCTATGGCTACACCTTC. It specifies CASSLAGDDGYGYTF.

The chain couples TRBV6-1 to TRBJ2-7, with TRBD2 matching 11 bases. The CDR3 runs 17 residues. With 6 bases clipped from V and 4 bases from J, the junction kept 14 bases outside the gene matches. Germline CDR1 MNHNS, CDR2 SASEGT. As DNA, the CDR3 is TGTGCCAGCAGCACCCCGGATCCCACTAGCGGGAGTTACGAGCAGTACTTC. Encoded protein: CASSTPDPTSGSYEQYF.

The V gene is TRBV30, the J gene TRBJ1-5, with D perhaps matching TRBD1 (5 bases). This CDR3 comprises 14 residues. CDR1 GTSNPN and CDR2 SVGIG come from the germline V gene (reference sequence). The ends were cut back, 4 bases at V and 7 bases at J, with 17 bases in the middle. CDR3: CAWTPPGPRQPQHF. CDR3 nucleotide sequence: TGTGCCTGGACCCCGCCAGGGCCCAGACAGCCCCAGCATTTT.

In its sample, this clonotype was seen many times. The chain uses TRBV11-2 and TRBJ2-3; TRBD1 matches at 9 bases. Losses at the gene ends were 3 bases for V and 3 bases for J; bases not matched to a gene: 10. CDR1 and CDR2 from the germline V gene are SGHAT and FQNNGV. The CDR3 is made up of 17 amino acids. The CDR3 DNA sequence: TGTGCCAGCAGCTTTCGGACAGGGGTCTCTAGAACAGATACGCAGTATTTT. Protein product: CASSFRTGVSRTDTQYF. The full variable domain, rest sourced from reference TRBV11-2 and TRBJ2-3, is EAGVAQSPRYKIIEKRQSVAFWCNPISGHATLYWYQQILGQGPKLLIQFQNNGVVDDSQLPKDRFSAERLKGVDSTLKIQPAKLEDSAVYLCASSFRTGVSRTDTQYFGPGTRLTVL.

This clonotype was counted at least ten times. This rearrangement joins TRBV27 to TRBJ2-7; D remains unclear. The germline gives CDR1 MNHEY, CDR2 SMNVEV (reference sequence). V dropped 4 bases and J dropped 7 bases, with 23 bases sitting between them. This CDR3 is 16 amino acids long. This CDR3 is CASSSEFTGSLGEQYF. The CDR3 region has the DNA TGTGCCAGCAGTTCCGAGTTTACTGGCTCATTAGGGGAGCAGTACTTC.

The rearrangement uses TRBV9 and TRBJ1-5; D is unclear. V lost 5 bases and J lost 0, with 9 bases in between. This CDR3 comprises 14 residues. Per the germline V gene, CDR1 is SGDLS and CDR2 is YYNGEE. The CDR3 loop reads CASSALDSNQPQHF. CDR3 nucleotide sequence: TGTGCCAGCAGTGCCCTAGATAGCAATCAGCCCCAGCATTTT.

This clonotype has a handful of counts. CDR3 region: CASSQRDKVFGKLFF. In nucleotides, the CDR3 is TGTGCCAGCAGTCAACGGGACAAGGTCTTCGGAAAACTGTTTTTT. This rearrangement joins TRBV28 to TRBJ1-4; possible D gene TRBD1, 6 bases. Germline V gene lookup returns CDR1 MDHEN and CDR2 SYDVKM. V was clipped by 5 bases and J by 10 bases, with 20 bases between them. The CDR3 is 15 residues long.

On this clonotype: This sequence may be a read error, since a much larger clone differs from it by one base. V is TRBV30 and J is TRBJ1-5; D is uncertain. V lost 5 bases, J lost 10 bases, and 21 bases lay in between. CDR1 and CDR2 from the germline V gene are GTSNPN and SVGIG (reference sequence). This CDR3 is built from 14 residues. The DNA for the CDR3 is TGTGCCTGGGCGCGATTTGTGCCCTCCAGCCCCCAGCATTTT. Translation: CAWARFVPSSPQHF.

This clonotype was seen only a few times. J is TRBJ2-5 and V is TRBV5-6; D possibly corresponds to TRBD1 (5 bases). The germline V and J ends were trimmed by 0 bases and 4 bases, with 13 bases remaining between them. CDR1 and CDR2 (germline): SGHDT, YYEEEE. The CDR3 runs to 15 residues. The CDR3 DNA sequence: TGTGCCAGCAGCTTGGAGGGGTTGTCAAGAGAGACCCAGTACTTC. Amino acid sequence: CASSLEGLSRETQYF.

This clonotype was counted ten times or more. This rearrangement joins TRBV2 to TRBJ2-4; TRBD1 agrees at 9 bases. Germline assignment: CDR1 SNHLY and CDR2 FYNNEI. V was clipped by 4 bases and J by 8 bases; unmatched bases: 3. The CDR3 is made up of 13 amino acids. The CDR3: CASSGDRAYIQYF. CDR3 bases: TGTGCCAGCAGTGGGGACAGGGCATACATTCAGTACTTC.

This clonotype was detected only a few times. This rearrangement joins TRBV25-1 to TRBJ2-2; D may correspond to TRBD1 or TRBD2 (5 bases each). The CDR3 is 15 residues long. Trimming stripped 6 bases from V and 5 bases from J, with 16 bases between. Looked up from germline, CDR1 is MGHDK and CDR2 is SYGVNS. In nucleotides, the CDR3 is TGTGCCAGCAGCGTGGGACGGATAGAAACCGGGGAGCTGTTTTTT. This gives the protein CASSVGRIETGELFF.

About this clonotype: Given a much more abundant clone one base away, this may be a read error. The chain is built from TRBV7-9 and TRBJ2-1; D unresolved. This CDR3 has 13 residues. CDR1 is SEHNR and CDR2 is FQNEAQ in the germline V gene (reference sequence). The CDR3 DNA follows: TGTGCCAGCAGCCCTTTAACCTACAATGAGAAGTTCTTC. Its translation: CASSPLTYNEKFF. The whole variable domain, remainder taken from reference TRBV7-9 and TRBJ2-1, is DTGVSQNPRHKITKRGQNVTFRCDPISEHNRLYWYRQTLGQGPEFLTYFQNEAQLEKSRLLSDRFSAERPKGSFSTLEIQRTEQGDSAMYLCASSPLTYNEKFFGPGTRLTVL.

The rearrangement links TRBV9 to TRBJ2-7; D may correspond to TRBD1 or TRBD2 (7 bases each). Between the trimmed V and J ends, which lost 2 bases and 1 base, there was a span of 10 bases. The germline V gene encodes CDR1 SGDLS and CDR2 YYNGEE. The CDR3 runs 14 residues. CDR3 region: CASSVQGGSYEQYF. CDR3 nucleotide sequence: TGTGCCAGCAGCGTGCAGGGGGGGTCCTACGAGCAGTACTTC.

V usage is TRBV18 and J usage is TRBJ2-7; D is ambiguous. Germline CDR1 reads KGHSH; CDR2 reads LQKENI. The CDR3 runs to 14 residues. V was clipped by 2 bases and J by 3 bases, with 11 bases between them. CDR3 loop: CASSPSTTVYEQYF. CDR3 sequence (DNA): TGTGCCAGCTCACCATCCACGACGGTCTACGAGCAGTACTTC.

The rearrangement uses TRBV30 and TRBJ2-5; 8 bases match TRBD1. The CDR3 is made up of 17 amino acids. Germline CDR1 GTSNPN, CDR2 SVGIG (reference sequence). Trimming at V came to 4 bases and at J to 5 bases, leaving 18 bases not matched to a gene. The CDR3 bases are TGTGCCTGGACCCGAGGGCCCTCAGGGGGCTTAAGGGAGACCCAGTACTTC. Translating it yields CAWTRGPSGGLRETQYF.

The chain is built from TRBV14 and TRBJ2-4, with D unclear. There are 15 residues in the CDR3. Germline CDR1 reads SGHDN; CDR2 reads FVKESK. V shed 1 base and J shed 7 bases, with 14 bases lying between them. CDR3 region: CASSQGLDVRNIQYF. The CDR3 region has the DNA TGTGCCAGCAGCCAAGGCCTGGACGTCCGGAACATTCAGTACTTC.